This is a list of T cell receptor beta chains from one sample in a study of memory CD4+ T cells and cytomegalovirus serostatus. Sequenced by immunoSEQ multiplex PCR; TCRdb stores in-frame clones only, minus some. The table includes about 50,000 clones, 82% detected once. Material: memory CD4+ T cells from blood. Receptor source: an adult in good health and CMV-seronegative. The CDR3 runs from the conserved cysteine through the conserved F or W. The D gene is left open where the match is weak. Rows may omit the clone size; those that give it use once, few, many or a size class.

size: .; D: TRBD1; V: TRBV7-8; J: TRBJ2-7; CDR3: CASSLDSGQGSYEQYF; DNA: TGTGCCAGCAGCTTAGATTCGGGACAGGGAAGTTACGAGCAGTACTTC
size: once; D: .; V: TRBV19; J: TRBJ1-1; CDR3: CASSVLGVNTEAFF; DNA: TGTGCCAGTAGTGTCCTTGGCGTGAACACTGAAGCTTTCTTT
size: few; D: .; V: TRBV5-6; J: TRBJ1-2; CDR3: CASSPWRQLERRATRGYTF; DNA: TGTGCCAGCAGCCCCTGGAGGCAGCTGGAACGGAGGGCCACTAGGGGCTACACCTTC
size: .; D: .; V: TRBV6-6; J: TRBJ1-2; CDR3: CASRPGMNYGYTF; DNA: TGTGCCAGCAGGCCCGGCATGAACTATGGCTACACCTTC
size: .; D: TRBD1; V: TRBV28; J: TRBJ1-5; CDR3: CASFGGQGHNQPQHF; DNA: TGTGCCAGCTTTGGGGGACAGGGACACAATCAGCCCCAGCATTTT
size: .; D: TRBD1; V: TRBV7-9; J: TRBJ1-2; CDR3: CASSPGTGDLYGYTF; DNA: TGTGCCAGCAGCCCTGGGACAGGTGACCTCTATGGCTACACCTTC
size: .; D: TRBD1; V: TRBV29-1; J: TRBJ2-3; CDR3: CSVVGTGESTDTQYF; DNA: TGCAGCGTTGTCGGGACAGGGGAGAGCACAGATACGCAGTATTTT
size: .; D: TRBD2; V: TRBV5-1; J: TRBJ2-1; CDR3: CASSLEVAGGYNEQFF; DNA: TGCGCCAGCAGCTTGGAGGTAGCGGGGGGTTACAATGAGCAGTTCTTC
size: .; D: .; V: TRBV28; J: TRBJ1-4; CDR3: CASKVAGSATNEKLFF; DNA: TGTGCCAGCAAAGTAGCAGGGAGTGCAACTAATGAAAAACTGTTTTTT
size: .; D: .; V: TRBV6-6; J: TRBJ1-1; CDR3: CASTSSDLATEAFF; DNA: TGTGCCAGCACCTCCTCTGACCTAGCTACTGAAGCTTTCTTT
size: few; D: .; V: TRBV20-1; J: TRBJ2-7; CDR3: CSARQSYEQYF; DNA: TGCAGTGCAAGACAGTCCTACGAGCAGTACTTC
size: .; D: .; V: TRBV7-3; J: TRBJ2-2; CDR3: CASSSRGAGELFF; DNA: TGTGCCAGCAGCTCCCGGGGTGCCGGGGAGCTGTTTTTT
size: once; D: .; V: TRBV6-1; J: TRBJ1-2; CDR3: CASSTDGYTF; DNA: TGTGCCAGCAGCACAGATGGCTACACCTTC
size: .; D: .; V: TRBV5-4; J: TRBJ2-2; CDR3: CASSLSGGHTGELFF; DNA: TGTGCCAGCAGCTTATCGGGGGGCCATACCGGGGAGCTGTTTTTT
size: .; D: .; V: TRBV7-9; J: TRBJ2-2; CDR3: CASGGTANTGELFF; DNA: TGTGCCAGCGGAGGGACAGCGAACACCGGGGAGCTGTTTTTT
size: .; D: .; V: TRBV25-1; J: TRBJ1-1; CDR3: CASSEILVLDTEAFF; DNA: TGTGCCAGCAGTGAAATCTTAGTGTTGGACACTGAAGCTTTCTTT
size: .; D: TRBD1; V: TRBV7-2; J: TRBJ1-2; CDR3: CASSAGTGDFLGYTF; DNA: TGTGCCAGCAGCGCCGGGACAGGAGACTTCCTTGGCTACACCTTC
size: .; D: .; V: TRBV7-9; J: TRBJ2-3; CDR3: CASSSPDVTDTQYF; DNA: TGTGCCAGCAGCTCGCCGGACGTCACAGATACGCAGTATTTT
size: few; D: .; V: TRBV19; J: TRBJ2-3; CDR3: CASSIGGGVGDTDTQYF; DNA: TGTGCCAGTAGTATAGGCGGCGGGGTTGGAGACACAGATACGCAGTATTTT
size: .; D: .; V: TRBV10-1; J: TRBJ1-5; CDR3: CASSEPEYSNQPQHF; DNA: TGCGCCAGCAGTGAGCCGGAATATAGCAATCAGCCCCAGCATTTT
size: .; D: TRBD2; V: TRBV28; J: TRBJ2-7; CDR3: CASTGASGAYEQYF; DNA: TGTGCCAGCACCGGGGCCAGCGGGGCCTACGAGCAGTACTTC
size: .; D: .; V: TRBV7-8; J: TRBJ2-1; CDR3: CASSLALNPSSYNEQFF; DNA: TGTGCCAGCAGCTTAGCACTTAACCCTAGCTCCTACAATGAGCAGTTCTTC
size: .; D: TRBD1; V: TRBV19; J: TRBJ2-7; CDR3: CASIDSGTGRNEQYF; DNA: TGTGCCAGTATCGACTCCGGGACAGGGAGGAACGAGCAGTACTTC
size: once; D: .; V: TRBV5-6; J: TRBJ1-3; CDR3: CASSLQRGRTSGNTIYF; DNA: TGTGCCAGCAGCTTGCAAAGGGGCCGAACTTCTGGAAACACCATATATTTT
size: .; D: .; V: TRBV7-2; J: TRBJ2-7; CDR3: CASSRGGRAREQYF; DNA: TGTGCCAGCAGCCGTGGCGGACGGGCCCGCGAGCAGTACTTC
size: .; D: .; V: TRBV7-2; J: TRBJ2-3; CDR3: CASSLVLGGATDTQYF; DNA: TGTGCCAGCAGCTTAGTGCTGGGGGGCGCCACAGATACGCAGTATTTT
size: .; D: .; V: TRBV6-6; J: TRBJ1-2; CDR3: CASSYPGGNYGYTF; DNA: TGTGCCAGCAGTTACCCCGGTGGAAACTATGGCTACACCTTC
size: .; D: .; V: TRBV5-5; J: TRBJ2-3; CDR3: CASSFGEAQYF; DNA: TGTGCCAGCAGCTTTGGGGAGGCGCAGTATTTT
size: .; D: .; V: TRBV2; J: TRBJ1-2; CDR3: CASSDTDGSGTYGYTF; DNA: TGTGCCAGCAGTGATACCGATGGTAGTGGGACCTATGGCTACACCTTC
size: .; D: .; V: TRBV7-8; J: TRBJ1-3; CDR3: CASSSTGSYSGNTIYF; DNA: TGTGCCAGCAGCTCGACAGGTTCCTACTCTGGAAACACCATATATTTT
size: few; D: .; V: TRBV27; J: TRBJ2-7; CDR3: CASSFKAYYEQYF; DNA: TGTGCCAGCAGTTTTAAAGCGTACTACGAGCAGTACTTC
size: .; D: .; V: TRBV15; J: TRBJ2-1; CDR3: CATRPGASSYNEQFF; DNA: TGTGCCACCAGGCCCGGAGCGAGCTCCTACAATGAGCAGTTCTTC
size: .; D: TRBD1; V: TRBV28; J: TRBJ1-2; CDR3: CASSTGERVGGYTF; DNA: TGTGCCAGCAGTACAGGGGAGCGGGTAGGCGGCTACACCTTC
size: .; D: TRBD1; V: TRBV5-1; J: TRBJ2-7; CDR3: CASSLRDRVLNF; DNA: TGCGCCAGCAGCTTGAGAGACAGGGTATTAAACTTC
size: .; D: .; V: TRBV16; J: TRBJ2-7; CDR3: CASSPEREYEQYF; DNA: TGTGCCAGCAGCCCGGAAAGGGAGTACGAGCAGTACTTC